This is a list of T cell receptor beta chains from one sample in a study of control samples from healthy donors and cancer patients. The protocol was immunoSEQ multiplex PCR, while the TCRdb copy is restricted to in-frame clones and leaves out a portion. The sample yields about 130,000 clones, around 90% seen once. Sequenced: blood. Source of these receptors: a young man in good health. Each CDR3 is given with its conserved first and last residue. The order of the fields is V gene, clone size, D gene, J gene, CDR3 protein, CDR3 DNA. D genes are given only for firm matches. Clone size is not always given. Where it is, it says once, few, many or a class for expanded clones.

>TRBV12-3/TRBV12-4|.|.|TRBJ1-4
CASSFRREKLFF
TGTGCCAGCAGTTTTCGGCGGGAAAAACTGTTTTTT
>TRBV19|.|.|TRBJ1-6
CASSISGNSPLHF
TGTGCCAGTAGTATTTCCGGAAATTCACCCCTCCACTTT
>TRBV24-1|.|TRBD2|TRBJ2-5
CATSDPRTSGETQYF
TGTGCCACCAGTGATCCCCGGACTAGCGGAGAGACCCAGTACTTC
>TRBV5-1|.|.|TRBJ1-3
CASGVGSPPGNTIYF
TGCGCCAGCGGAGTAGGGAGTCCCCCTGGAAACACCATATATTTT
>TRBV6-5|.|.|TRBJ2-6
CATRRSGANVLTF
TGTGCCACCCGACGAAGTGGGGCCAACGTCCTGACTTTC
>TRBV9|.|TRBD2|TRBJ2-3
CASSASLAGGPRADTQYF
TGTGCCAGCAGCGCCTCACTAGCGGGAGGGCCTAGGGCAGATACGCAGTATTTT
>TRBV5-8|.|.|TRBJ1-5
CASSMLTLRSNQPQHF
TGTGCCAGCAGCATGCTGACCCTCAGGAGCAATCAGCCCCAGCATTTT
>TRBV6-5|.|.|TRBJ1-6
CASTARSTYNSPLHF
TGTGCCAGTACCGCTAGGTCAACCTATAATTCACCCCTCCACTTT
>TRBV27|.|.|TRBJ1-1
CASSLRGGTEAFF
TGTGCCAGCAGTTTAAGGGGGGGAACTGAAGCTTTCTTT
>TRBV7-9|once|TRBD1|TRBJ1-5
CASSSGGYNQPQHF
TGTGCCAGCAGCTCAGGGGGATACAATCAGCCCCAGCATTTT
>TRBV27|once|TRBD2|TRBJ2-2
CASSFEAGGTGELFF
TGTGCCAGCAGTTTCGAGGCGGGAGGGACCGGGGAGCTGTTTTTT
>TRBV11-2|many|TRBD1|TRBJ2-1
CASSFMGQGVNEQFF
TGTGCCAGCAGCTTCATGGGACAGGGGGTCAATGAGCAGTTCTTC
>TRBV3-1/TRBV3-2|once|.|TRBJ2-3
CASSHPEWRGGRGTDTQYF
TGTGCCAGCAGCCACCCCGAGTGGAGAGGGGGGAGGGGCACAGATACGCAGTATTTT
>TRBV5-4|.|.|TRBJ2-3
CASSGDQISTDTQYF
TGTGCCAGCAGCGGGGACCAGATAAGCACAGATACGCAGTATTTT
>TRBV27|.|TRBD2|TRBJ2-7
CATGGTYEQYF
TGTGCCACCGGGGGGACCTACGAGCAGTACTTC
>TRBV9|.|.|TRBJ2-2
CASSGGGQRGTGELFF
TGTGCCAGCAGCGGGGGGGGACAGCGCGGCACCGGGGAGCTGTTTTTT
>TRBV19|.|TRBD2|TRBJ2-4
CASNLGGGSGIQYF
TGTGCCAGTAATCTTGGGGGGGGTTCGGGCATTCAGTACTTC